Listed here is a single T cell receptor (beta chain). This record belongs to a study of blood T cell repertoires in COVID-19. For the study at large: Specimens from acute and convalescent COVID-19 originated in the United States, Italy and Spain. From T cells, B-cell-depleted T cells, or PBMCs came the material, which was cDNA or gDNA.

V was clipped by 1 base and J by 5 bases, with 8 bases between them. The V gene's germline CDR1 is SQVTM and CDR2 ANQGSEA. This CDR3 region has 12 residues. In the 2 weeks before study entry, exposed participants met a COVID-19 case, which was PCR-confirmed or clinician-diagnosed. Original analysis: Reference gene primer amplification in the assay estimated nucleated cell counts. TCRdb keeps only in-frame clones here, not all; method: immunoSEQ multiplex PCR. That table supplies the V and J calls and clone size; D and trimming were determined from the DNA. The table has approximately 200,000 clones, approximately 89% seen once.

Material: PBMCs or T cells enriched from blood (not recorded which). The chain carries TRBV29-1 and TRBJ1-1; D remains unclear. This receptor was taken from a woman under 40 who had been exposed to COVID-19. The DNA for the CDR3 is TGCAGCGTTGAAGTGAGCGGTACTGAAGCTTTCTTT. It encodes CSVEVSGTEAFF.